The sequence of this T cell receptor beta chain was determined in a study of OX40 agonist ivuxolimab in advanced cancers. The CDR3 is 13 amino acids. Germline V gene sequence: CDR1 MNHEY, CDR2 SMNVEV (reference sequence). V was pared by 4 bases and J by 5 bases, with 5 bases of the junction left unmatched. Profiled with immunoSEQ multiplex PCR; TCRdb holds only in-frame clones, not every one. Here the sample spans over 40,000 clones, roughly 85% being singletons. The chain links TRBV27 to TRBJ2-7, with 7 nucleotides matching TRBD2. The TCR comes from an adult with an advanced solid tumor such as melanoma, head and neck, liver or kidney cancer. Sequenced material: CD4+ or CD8+ T cells sorted from blood, taken in a trial of the OX40 agonist ivuxolimab. In DNA, the CDR3 is TGTGCCAGCAGTTCTCGCGGGAGTAACGAGCAGTACTTC. Amino acid sequence: CASSSRGSNEQYF.